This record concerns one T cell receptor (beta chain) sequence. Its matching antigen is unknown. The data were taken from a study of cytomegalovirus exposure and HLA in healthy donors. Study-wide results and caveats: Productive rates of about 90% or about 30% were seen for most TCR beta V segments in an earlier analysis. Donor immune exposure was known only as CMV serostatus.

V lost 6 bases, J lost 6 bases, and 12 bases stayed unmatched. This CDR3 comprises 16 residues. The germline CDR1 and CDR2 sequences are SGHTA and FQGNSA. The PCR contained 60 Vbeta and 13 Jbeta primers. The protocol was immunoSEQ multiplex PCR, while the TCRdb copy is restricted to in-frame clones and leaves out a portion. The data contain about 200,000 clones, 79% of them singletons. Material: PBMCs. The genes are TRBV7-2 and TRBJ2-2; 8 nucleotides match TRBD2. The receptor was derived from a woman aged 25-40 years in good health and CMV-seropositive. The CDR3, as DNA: TGTGCCAGCAGTCTAGTGGTCCTCGGGGGGGCCGGGGAGCTGTTTTTT. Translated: CASSLVVLGGAGELFF.